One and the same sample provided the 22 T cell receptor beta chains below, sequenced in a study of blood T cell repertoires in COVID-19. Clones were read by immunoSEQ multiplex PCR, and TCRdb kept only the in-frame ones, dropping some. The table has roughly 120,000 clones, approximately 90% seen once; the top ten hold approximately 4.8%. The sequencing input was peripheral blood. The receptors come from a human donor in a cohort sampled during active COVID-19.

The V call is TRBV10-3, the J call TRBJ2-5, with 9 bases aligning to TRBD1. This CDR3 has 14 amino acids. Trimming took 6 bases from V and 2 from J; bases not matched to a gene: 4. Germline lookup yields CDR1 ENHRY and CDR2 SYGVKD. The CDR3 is CAISDDRGQETQYF. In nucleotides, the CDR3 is TGTGCCATCAGCGATGACAGGGGGCAAGAGACCCAGTACTTC.

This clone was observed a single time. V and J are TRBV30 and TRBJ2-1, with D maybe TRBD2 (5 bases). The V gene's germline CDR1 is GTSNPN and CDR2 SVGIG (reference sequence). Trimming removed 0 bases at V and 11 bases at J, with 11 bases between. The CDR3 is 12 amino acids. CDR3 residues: CAWSVGLAQQFF. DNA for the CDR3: TGTGCCTGGAGTGTAGGGCTAGCCCAGCAGTTCTTC. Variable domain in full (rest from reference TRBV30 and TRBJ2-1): SQTIHQWPATLVQPVGSPLSLECTVEGTSNPNLYWYRQAAGRGLQLLFYSVGIGQISSEVPQNLSASRPQDRQFILSSKKLLLSDSGFYLCAWSVGLAQQFFGPGTRLTVL.

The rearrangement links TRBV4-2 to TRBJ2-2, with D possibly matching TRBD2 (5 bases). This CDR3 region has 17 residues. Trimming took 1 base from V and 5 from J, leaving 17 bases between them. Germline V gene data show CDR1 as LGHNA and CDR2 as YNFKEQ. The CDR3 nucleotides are TGTGCCAGCAGCCAAGCCTTGAGGGCGGAGGAAACCGGGGAGCTGTTTTTT. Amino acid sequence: CASSQALRAEETGELFF.

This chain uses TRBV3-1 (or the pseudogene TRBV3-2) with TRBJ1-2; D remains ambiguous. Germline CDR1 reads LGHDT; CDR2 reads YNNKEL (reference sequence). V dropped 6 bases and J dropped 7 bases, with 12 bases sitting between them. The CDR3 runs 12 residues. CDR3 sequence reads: CASRGDKSGYTF. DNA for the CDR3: TGTGCCAGCAGGGGAGATAAGTCTGGCTACACCTTC.

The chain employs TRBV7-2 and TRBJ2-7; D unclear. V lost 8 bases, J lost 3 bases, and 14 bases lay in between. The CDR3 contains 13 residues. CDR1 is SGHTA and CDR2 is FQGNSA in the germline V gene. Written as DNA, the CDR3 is TGTGCCAGCGGCTCGGAGTTACTCTACGAGCAGTACTTC. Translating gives CASGSELLYEQYF.

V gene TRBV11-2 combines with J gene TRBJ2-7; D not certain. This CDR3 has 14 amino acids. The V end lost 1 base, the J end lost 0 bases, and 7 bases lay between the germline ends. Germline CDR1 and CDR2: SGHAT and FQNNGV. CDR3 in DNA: TGTGCCAGCAGCTTAGCAGGAAGCTCCTACGAGCAGTACTTC. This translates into CASSLAGSSYEQYF.

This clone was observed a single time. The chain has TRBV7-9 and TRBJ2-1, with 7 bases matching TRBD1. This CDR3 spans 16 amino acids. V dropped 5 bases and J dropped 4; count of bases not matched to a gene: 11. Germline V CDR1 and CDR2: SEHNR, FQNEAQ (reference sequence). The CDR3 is CASSPRQGWVYNEQFF. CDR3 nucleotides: TGTGCCAGCAGCCCCCGACAGGGATGGGTTTACAATGAGCAGTTCTTC.

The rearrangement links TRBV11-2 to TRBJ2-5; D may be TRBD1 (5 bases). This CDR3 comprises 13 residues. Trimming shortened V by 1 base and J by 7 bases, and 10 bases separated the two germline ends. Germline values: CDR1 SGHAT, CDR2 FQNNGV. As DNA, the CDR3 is TGTGCCAGCAGCTTAGCTTTTCAGGGGACCCAGTACTTC. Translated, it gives CASSLAFQGTQYF.

This CDR3 is CASSIGAGGPEDTQYF. The DNA for the CDR3 is TGTGCCAGTAGTATAGGGGCGGGAGGGCCTGAAGATACGCAGTATTTT. The chain recombines TRBV19 with TRBJ2-3, with 9 bases fitting TRBD2. The length of the CDR3 is 16 residues. Germline V gives CDR1 LNHDA, CDR2 SQIVND (reference sequence). The V segment lost 1 base and the J segment 5 bases; nucleotides outside the gene matches: 7.

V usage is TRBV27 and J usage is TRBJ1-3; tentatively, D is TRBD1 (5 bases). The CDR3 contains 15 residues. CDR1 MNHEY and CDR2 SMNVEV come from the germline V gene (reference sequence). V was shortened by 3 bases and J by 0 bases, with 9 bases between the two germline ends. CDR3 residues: CASSFRGDSGNTIYF. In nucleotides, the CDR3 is TGTGCCAGCAGTTTTCGGGGGGACTCTGGAAACACCATATATTTT.

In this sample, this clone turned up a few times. The CDR3 DNA reads TGTGCCAGCAGCTCCACTCGGACAGGGGGGAACACCGGGGAGCTGTTTTTT. Its translation: CASSSTRTGGNTGELFF. The chain carries TRBV7-9 and TRBJ2-2, with TRBD1 matching over 10 bases. The germline gives CDR1 SEHNR, CDR2 FQNEAQ (reference sequence). Losses at the gene ends were 4 bases for V and 1 base for J; bases not matched to a gene: 6. The length of the CDR3 is 17 residues.

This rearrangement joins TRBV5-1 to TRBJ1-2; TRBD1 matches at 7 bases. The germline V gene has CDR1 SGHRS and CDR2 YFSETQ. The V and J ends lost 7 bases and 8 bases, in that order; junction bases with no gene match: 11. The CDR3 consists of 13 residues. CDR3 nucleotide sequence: TGCGCCAGCCGAACAGGGGACCAGGGCGGCTACACCTTC. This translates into CASRTGDQGGYTF.

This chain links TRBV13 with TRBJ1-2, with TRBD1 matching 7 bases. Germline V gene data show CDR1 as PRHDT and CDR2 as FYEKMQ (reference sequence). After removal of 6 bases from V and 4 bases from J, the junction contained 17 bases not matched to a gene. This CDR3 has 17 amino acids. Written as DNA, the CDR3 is TGTGCCAGCAGGCCGACCGCTCTGACAGGGTGGATCTATGGCTACACCTTC. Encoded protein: CASRPTALTGWIYGYTF.

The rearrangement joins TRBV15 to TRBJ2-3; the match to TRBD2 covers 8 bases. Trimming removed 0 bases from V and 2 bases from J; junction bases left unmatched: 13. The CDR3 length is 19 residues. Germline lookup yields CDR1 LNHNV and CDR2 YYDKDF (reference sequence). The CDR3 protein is CATSRDPPASGGTTDTQYF. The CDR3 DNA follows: TGTGCCACCAGCAGAGACCCCCCTGCATCGGGAGGGACCACAGATACGCAGTATTTT.

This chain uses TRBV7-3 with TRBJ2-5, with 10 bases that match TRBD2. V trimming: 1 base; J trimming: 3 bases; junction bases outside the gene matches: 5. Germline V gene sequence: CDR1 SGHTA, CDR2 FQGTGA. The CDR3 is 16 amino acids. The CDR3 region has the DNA TGTGCCAGCAGCTTAATACTAGCGGGGCCTGAAGAGACCCAGTACTTC. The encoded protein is CASSLILAGPEETQYF.

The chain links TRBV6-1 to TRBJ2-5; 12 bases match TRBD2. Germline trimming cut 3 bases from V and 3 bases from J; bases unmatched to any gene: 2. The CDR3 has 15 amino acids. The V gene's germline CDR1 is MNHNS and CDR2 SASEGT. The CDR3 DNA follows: TGTGCCAGCAGTGACGGACTAGCGGGGAAAGAGACCCAGTACTTC. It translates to CASSDGLAGKETQYF.

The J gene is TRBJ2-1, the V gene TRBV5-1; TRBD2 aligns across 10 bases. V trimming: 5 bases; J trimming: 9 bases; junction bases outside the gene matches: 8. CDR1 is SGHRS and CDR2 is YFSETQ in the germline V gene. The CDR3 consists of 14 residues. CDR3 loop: CASRAGTSVGEQFF. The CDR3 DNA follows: TGCGCCAGCAGGGCCGGGACTAGCGTCGGTGAGCAGTTCTTC. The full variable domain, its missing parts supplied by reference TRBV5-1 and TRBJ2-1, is KAGVTQTPRYLIKTRGQQVTLSCSPISGHRSVSWYQQTPGQGLQFLFEYFSETQRNKGNFPGRFSGRQFSNSRSEMNVSTLELGDSALYLCASRAGTSVGEQFFGPGTRLTVL.

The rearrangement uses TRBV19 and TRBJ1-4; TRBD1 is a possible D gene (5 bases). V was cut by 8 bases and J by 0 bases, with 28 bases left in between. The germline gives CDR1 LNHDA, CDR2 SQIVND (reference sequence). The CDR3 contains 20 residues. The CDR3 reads CASATPAWEGPKATNEKLFF. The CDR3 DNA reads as TGTGCCAGTGCTACCCCCGCTTGGGAGGGGCCTAAAGCAACTAATGAAAAACTGTTTTTT.

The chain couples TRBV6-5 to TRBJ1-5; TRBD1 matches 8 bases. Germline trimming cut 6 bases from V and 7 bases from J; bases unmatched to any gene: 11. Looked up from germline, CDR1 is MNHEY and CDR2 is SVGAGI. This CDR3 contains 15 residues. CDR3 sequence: CASSYQSGGWQPQHF. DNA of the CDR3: TGTGCCAGCAGCTACCAATCAGGGGGCTGGCAGCCCCAGCATTTT.

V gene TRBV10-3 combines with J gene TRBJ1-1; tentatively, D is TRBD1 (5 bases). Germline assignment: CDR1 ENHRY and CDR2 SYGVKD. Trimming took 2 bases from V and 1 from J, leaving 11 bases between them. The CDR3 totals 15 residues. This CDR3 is CAISERQPENTEAFF. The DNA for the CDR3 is TGTGCCATCAGTGAGCGACAGCCGGAGAACACTGAAGCTTTCTTT.

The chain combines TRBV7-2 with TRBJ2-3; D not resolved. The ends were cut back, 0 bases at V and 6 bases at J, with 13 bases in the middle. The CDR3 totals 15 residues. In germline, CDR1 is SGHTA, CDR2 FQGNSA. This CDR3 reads CASSLAGKHGDTQYF. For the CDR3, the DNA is TGTGCCAGCAGCTTAGCAGGAAAGCACGGGGATACGCAGTATTTT.

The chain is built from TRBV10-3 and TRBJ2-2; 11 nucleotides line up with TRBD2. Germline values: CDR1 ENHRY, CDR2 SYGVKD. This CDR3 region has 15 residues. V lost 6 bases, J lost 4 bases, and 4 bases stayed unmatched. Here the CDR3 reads CAISQGLAVTGELFF. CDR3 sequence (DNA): TGTGCCATCAGCCAGGGACTAGCGGTCACCGGGGAGCTGTTTTTT.